The 17 T cell receptor beta chains reported below all come from one sample, sequenced in a study of blood T cell repertoires in COVID-19 (dated by TCRdb to about 2020). Library prep was done by the immunoSEQ multiplex PCR assay. TCRdb retrieved this table from immuneACCESS and kept in-frame rearrangements only. Not all clones are present; in checked studies, unresolved V genes account for under half, and no reason is known for the remainder. The sample yields 150,000 to 200,000 clones; roughly 87% were counted once. The ten biggest clones cover around 1.3% of the sample. Sequencing input: PBMCs or T cells enriched from blood (not recorded which). Receptor source: a human donor with acute COVID-19. The donor label of this sample is uncertain.

The chain employs TRBV6-2 or TRBV6-3 and TRBJ2-7, with a tentative D call TRBD1 (6 bases). The germline V and J ends were trimmed by 6 bases and 2 bases, with 11 bases remaining between them. Per germline, CDR1 MNHEY and CDR2 SVGEGT. CDR3 length equals 13 residues. CDR3 sequence (DNA): TGTGCCAGCAGCCTAAACAGGGCCTACGAGCAGTACTTC. It codes for CASSLNRAYEQYF.

The rearrangement joins TRBV2 to TRBJ2-5, with a weak D call TRBD1 (6 bases). Between the trimmed V and J ends, which lost 3 bases and 6 bases, there was a span of 14 bases. CDR1 is SNHLY and CDR2 is FYNNEI in the germline V gene. This CDR3 region has 14 residues. CDR3 nucleotide sequence: TGTGCCAGCAGTGATAGGCAGGGGAAAAAGACCCAGTACTTC. It translates to CASSDRQGKKTQYF.

V is TRBV4-1 and J is TRBJ1-3; D not certain. The germline V gene encodes CDR1 MGHRA and CDR2 YSYEKL. Trimming shortened V by 2 bases and J by 0 bases, and 8 bases separated the two germline ends. The CDR3 consists of 15 residues. DNA for the CDR3: TGCGCCAGCAGCCAAACTATAGTCTCTGGAAACACCATATATTTT. Its translation: CASSQTIVSGNTIYF.

V and J are TRBV7-2 and TRBJ2-2; D is unclear. This CDR3 comprises 14 residues. Germline loops: CDR1 SGHTA, CDR2 FQGNSA. Deletions cut 1 base from V and 7 bases from J, with 10 bases between. CDR3 sequence (DNA): TGTGCCAGCAGCTTAGGTTCACATTTCGGGGAGCTGTTTTTT. Translation gives CASSLGSHFGELFF.

J is TRBJ1-2 and V is TRBV2, with a tentative D call TRBD1 (6 bases). The CDR3 has 14 residues. V was trimmed by 2 bases and J by 6 bases, leaving 13 bases between them. Germline CDR1 reads SNHLY; CDR2 reads FYNNEI. This CDR3 is CASSERSPGDGYTF. Here the CDR3 DNA reads TGTGCCAGCAGTGAAAGGTCGCCAGGGGATGGCTACACCTTC.

The rearrangement uses TRBV7-2 and TRBJ1-1; 8 bases are a match to TRBD1. Trimming cost V 5 bases and J 5 bases; bases outside gene matches: 10. The CDR3 runs to 15 residues. The germline V gene has CDR1 SGHTA and CDR2 FQGNSA. This chain's CDR3 is CASSLTGGTETEAFF. The CDR3 region has the DNA TGTGCCAGCAGCCTCACAGGGGGTACGGAGACTGAAGCTTTCTTT.

This chain uses TRBV30 with TRBJ1-6, with D unclear. V lost 0 bases and J 6 bases, leaving 12 bases between the germline ends. This CDR3 is built from 15 residues. The germline CDR1 and CDR2 sequences are GTSNPN and SVGIG (reference sequence). The CDR3: CAWSVPPTFNSPLHF. CDR3 DNA: TGTGCCTGGAGTGTACCCCCAACTTTTAATTCACCCCTCCACTTT.

This chain uses TRBV9 with TRBJ1-4, with 11 bases lining up with TRBD1. Looked up from germline, CDR1 is SGDLS and CDR2 is YYNGEE. The CDR3 length is 15 residues. J lost 6 bases, V lost 4 bases, and 5 bases had no gene match. CDR3 nucleotides: TGTGCCAGCAGCTTCGGGACAGGGGGGGATGAAAAACTGTTTTTT. The encoded protein is CASSFGTGGDEKLFF.

This rearrangement joins TRBV6-5 to TRBJ2-5; maybe TRBD2 (6 bases). Germline CDR1 reads MNHEY; CDR2 reads SVGAGI. The CDR3 consists of 14 residues. V was cut by 6 bases and J by 4 bases, with 15 bases left in between. The CDR3 protein is CASSPGGLGETQYF. CDR3 nucleotide sequence: TGTGCCAGCAGCCCCGGAGGGCTTGGAGAGACCCAGTACTTC.

This clone was recorded a few times. The chain has TRBV7-9 and TRBJ1-1; D not certain. The CDR3 has 15 residues. The ends were cut back, 3 bases at V and 4 bases at J, with 15 bases in the middle. The germline V gene encodes CDR1 SEHNR and CDR2 FQNEAQ (reference sequence). The CDR3 here is CASSFGFGLSTEAFF. CDR3 DNA sequence: TGTGCCAGCAGCTTTGGCTTCGGGTTGAGCACTGAAGCTTTCTTT.

This chain connects TRBV19 to TRBJ1-5, with a tentative D call TRBD1 (5 bases). V lost 11 bases, J lost 6 bases, and 14 bases lay in between. The CDR3 is made up of 12 amino acids. CDR1 and CDR2 from the germline V gene are LNHDA and SQIVND (reference sequence). The CDR3 DNA is TGTGCCCCCACGGGGGGATTTCAGCCCCAGCATTTT. Its protein product is CAPTGGFQPQHF.

The rearrangement uses TRBV18 and TRBJ2-4, with 13 bases fitting TRBD2. With V trimmed by 1 base and J by 6 bases, 9 bases remained unmatched. The CDR3 extends over 18 amino acids. Per the germline V gene, CDR1 is KGHSH and CDR2 is LQKENI. CDR3 loop: CASSPRGRTSGGGNIQYF. CDR3 in DNA: TGTGCCAGCTCACCACGGGGTAGGACTAGCGGGGGAGGAAACATTCAGTACTTC.

This clone was detected a few times. The rearrangement links TRBV19 to TRBJ2-1, with 8 bases identical to TRBD1. The junction had 21 bases not matched to a gene; V was cut back by 4 bases and J by 7 bases. In germline, CDR1 is LNHDA, CDR2 SQIVND (reference sequence). The CDR3 runs 19 residues. The CDR3 reads CASSRSPLGQGAFSNEQFF. The CDR3 bases are TGTGCCAGTAGTAGATCCCCCCTCGGTCAGGGGGCATTCAGTAATGAGCAGTTCTTC. The whole variable domain, remainder taken from reference TRBV19 and TRBJ2-1, is DGGITQSPKYLFRKEGQNVTLSCEQNLNHDAMYWYRQDPGQGLRLIYYSQIVNDFQKGDIAEGYSVSREKKESFPLTVTSAQKNPTAFYLCASSRSPLGQGAFSNEQFFGPGTRLTVL.

Only one count was recorded for this clone. The chain has TRBV9 and TRBJ1-1; unclear D gene. There are 16 residues in the CDR3. CDR1 and CDR2 from the germline V gene are SGDLS and YYNGEE. V was trimmed by 4 bases and J by 0 bases, leaving 16 bases between them. The chain's CDR3 is CASSSAPQAMNTEAFF. CDR3 DNA sequence: TGTGCCAGCAGCTCAGCCCCCCAGGCCATGAACACTGAAGCTTTCTTT.

This chain uses TRBV7-9 with TRBJ1-5, with 10 positions matching TRBD1. V lost 6 bases to trimming and J lost 4 bases; unmatched junction nucleotides: 15. Germline CDR1 SEHNR, CDR2 FQNEAQ (reference sequence). The CDR3 sequence is 18 residues long. CDR3 nucleotides: TGTGCCAGCAGTCCATCCACCGGGACAGGGGCCCTAAATCAGCCCCAGCATTTT. It specifies CASSPSTGTGALNQPQHF.

The V call is TRBV4-1, the J call TRBJ2-7; 8 bases are a match to TRBD1. J gave up 6 bases and V 1 base, and 8 bases lay outside the gene matches. Germline lookup yields CDR1 MGHRA and CDR2 YSYEKL. This CDR3 has 15 residues. The CDR3 loop is CASSQGTGRLAEQYF. DNA of the CDR3: TGCGCCAGCAGCCAAGGGACAGGGAGGTTGGCCGAGCAGTACTTC.

The chain joins TRBV5-4 to TRBJ1-2; 8 nucleotides agree with TRBD1. Germline loops: CDR1 SGHNT, CDR2 YYREEE (reference sequence). The CDR3 is made up of 14 amino acids. Trimming at V came to 4 bases and at J to 2 bases, leaving 4 bases not matched to a gene. The CDR3 loop is CASSLDRANYGYTF. CDR3 nucleotides: TGTGCCAGCAGCCTGGACAGGGCGAACTATGGCTACACCTTC. Together with reference TRBV5-4 and TRBJ1-2, the CDR3 gives the full variable domain: ETGVTQSPTHLIKTRGQQVTLRCSSQSGHNTVSWYQQALGQGPQFIFQYYREEENGRGNFPPRFSGLQFPNYSSELNVNALELDDSALYLCASSLDRANYGYTFGSGTRLTVV.